This T cell receptor beta chain was captured by sequencing in a study of CD8 T cells in ankylosing spondylitis. Study findings and constraints: A motif of several highly homologous TCR beta variants was seen as apparently characteristic of ankylosing spondylitis blood. It was reported that disease-linked clones were significantly enriched in matched ankylosing spondylitis synovial fluid.

This clonotype was seen a few times. Its antigen is undetermined. Using its own MiXCR run on the 5' RACE reads, TCRdb lists one record per CDR3 protein. The table records around 130,000 distinct CDR3 sequences, approximately 17% of them present only once. Per germline, CDR1 MDHEN and CDR2 SYDVKM. The V segment lost 7 bases and the J segment 1 base; nucleotides outside the gene matches: 9. The CDR3 totals 16 residues. The sample taken for sequencing was blood, either unsorted or a sorted T cell fraction (not recorded which). This receptor was identified in a male donor with ankylosing spondylitis. V and J are TRBV28 and TRBJ2-7; TRBD2 matches at 11 bases. DNA for the CDR3: TGTGCCAGCACCCATACTAGCGGGAGTCGGTCCTACGAGCAGTACTTC. Translation gives CASTHTSGSRSYEQYF. The whole variable domain, filled in from reference TRBV28 and TRBJ2-7, reads DVKVTQSSRYLVKRTGEKVFLECVQDMDHENMFWYRQDPGLGLRLIYFSYDVKMKEKGDIPEGYSVSREKKERFSLILESASTNQTSMYLCASTHTSGSRSYEQYFGPGTRLTVT.